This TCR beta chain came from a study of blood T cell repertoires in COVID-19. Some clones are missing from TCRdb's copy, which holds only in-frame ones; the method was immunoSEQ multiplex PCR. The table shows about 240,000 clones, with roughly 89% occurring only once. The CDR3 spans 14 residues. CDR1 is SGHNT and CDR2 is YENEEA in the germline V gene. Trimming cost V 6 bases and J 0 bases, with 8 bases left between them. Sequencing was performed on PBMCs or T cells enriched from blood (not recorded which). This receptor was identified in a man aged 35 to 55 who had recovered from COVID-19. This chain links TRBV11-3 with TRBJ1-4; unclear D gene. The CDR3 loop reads CASRSGATNEKLFF. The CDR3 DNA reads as TGTGCCAGCAGGAGCGGTGCAACTAATGAAAAACTGTTTTTT.